This TCR beta chain emerged from a study of blood T cell repertoires in COVID-19. The trim removed 6 bases at V and 2 bases at J, leaving 9 bases unmatched. CDR1 and CDR2 (germline): MGHDK, SYGVNS. This CDR3 is 15 amino acids long. In the original analysis: Cell counts per sample came from amplifying reference gene primers. Assay used: immunoSEQ multiplex PCR; TCRdb lists only in-frame clones, some missing. That table gives V, J and clone size, and the DNA gave D and trimming. Counted here are over 25,000 clones, about four fifths occurring once; the ten biggest clones make up roughly a tenth. The receptor was derived from a man of 80 years or more with active COVID-19. The specimen sequenced was peripheral blood. J is TRBJ2-7 and V is TRBV25-1, with 8 bases lining up with TRBD2. CDR3 region: CASSGGGSMTYEQYF. As DNA, the CDR3 is TGTGCCAGCAGCGGGGGGGGGTCCATGACCTACGAGCAGTACTTC.